Listed here are 9 T cell receptor beta chains from one sample, sequenced in a study of tumor-infiltrating T cells and Merkel cell polyomavirus. Study as a whole: CD8+ T cells recognized the Merkel cell polyomavirus KLL epitope.

Immunohistochemistry showed robust Merkel cell polyomavirus Large T antigen staining in every patient's tumor. This table comes from immunoSEQ multiplex PCR, and its TCRdb copy is limited to in-frame clones, with some not included. The sample holds 20,000 to 25,000 clones, 87% seen once. Source material: lymph node tissue. Every receptor here comes from a man in his fifties or sixties with Merkel cell carcinoma.

The CDR3 sequence: CASSSQQGSDTQYF. DNA of the CDR3: TGTGCCAGCAGCTCCCAACAGGGCTCAGATACGCAGTATTTT. The chain carries TRBV7-2 and TRBJ2-3; D possibly corresponds to TRBD1 (6 bases). The CDR3 has 14 amino acids. Germline assignment: CDR1 SGHTA and CDR2 FQGNSA. V dropped 4 bases and J dropped 4 bases, with 12 bases sitting between them.

V gene TRBV10-3 combines with J gene TRBJ2-1; the D is unclear. The CDR3 has 13 amino acids. Germline V lookup: CDR1 ENHRY, CDR2 SYGVKD. Trimming shortened V by 3 bases and J by 5 bases, and 8 bases separated the two germline ends. For the CDR3, the DNA is TGTGCCATCAGTGATGTGGCCAACAATGAGCAGTTCTTC. Its translation is CAISDVANNEQFF.

V and J are TRBV28 and TRBJ1-1; 7 nucleotides align to TRBD1. This CDR3 has 10 residues. The germline V gene has CDR1 MDHEN and CDR2 SYDVKM. Trimming cost V 9 bases and J 9 bases; bases outside gene matches: 4. The CDR3 bases are TGTGCCAGTTTACAGGGGAAAGCTTTCTTT. Translating it yields CASLQGKAFF.

The chain links TRBV5-1 to TRBJ1-1; TRBD1 matches at 8 bases. V was clipped by 1 base and J by 5 bases; unmatched bases: 7. The length of the CDR3 is 15 residues. Germline loops: CDR1 SGHRS, CDR2 YFSETQ. CDR3 bases: TGCGCCAGCAGCTTGACCGGACAGGGATGGACTGAAGCTTTCTTT. As protein: CASSLTGQGWTEAFF.

The chain is built from TRBV5-1 and TRBJ2-7; 10 bases are shared with TRBD2. Germline trimming cut 0 bases from V and 7 bases from J; bases unmatched to any gene: 10. The CDR3 is made up of 16 amino acids. CDR1 and CDR2 from the germline V gene are SGHRS and YFSETQ. In DNA, the CDR3 is TGCGCCAGCAGCTTGGAATCACTAGCGGGATTTGGGGAGCAGTACTTC. Translation gives CASSLESLAGFGEQYF.

This chain uses TRBV28 with TRBJ1-2, with D maybe TRBD1 (5 bases). Germline V gives CDR1 MDHEN, CDR2 SYDVKM. V lost 4 bases and J lost 6, with 18 bases in between. CDR3 length: 15 residues. This CDR3 reads CASSSRGQGKDGYTF. CDR3 nucleotide sequence: TGTGCCAGCAGTTCCCGTGGGCAGGGAAAGGATGGCTACACCTTC.

The CDR3 loop reads CASSKQGTGELFF. The CDR3 nucleotides are TGTGCCAGCAGTAAACAGGGGACCGGGGAGCTGTTTTTT. The chain combines TRBV6-5 with TRBJ2-2; 7 bases agree with TRBD1. The J segment lost 5 bases and the V segment lost 5 bases, leaving 2 bases of the junction unmatched. Looked up from germline, CDR1 is MNHEY and CDR2 is SVGAGI. The CDR3 sequence is 13 residues long.

This clone was counted once. CDR3: CAWSWTGNTEAFF. The DNA of the CDR3 is TGTGCCTGGAGTTGGACAGGGAACACTGAAGCTTTCTTT. The chain links TRBV30 to TRBJ1-1, with TRBD1 matching over 7 bases. The trim removed 2 bases at V and 1 base at J, leaving 1 base unmatched. This CDR3 has 13 residues. Germline CDR1 is GTSNPN and CDR2 is SVGIG (reference sequence).

The chain carries TRBV28 and TRBJ1-2; TRBD1 agrees at 12 bases. Germline V lookup: CDR1 MDHEN, CDR2 SYDVKM. The CDR3 runs 15 residues. The J segment lost 7 bases and the V segment lost 10 bases, leaving 13 bases of the junction unmatched. The DNA of the CDR3 is TGTGCCATCCTACCGGGACAGGGGGCAGGAGGTGGCTACACCTTC. Residues: CAILPGQGAGGGYTF.